The 19 T cell receptor beta chains in this list originate from one sample, sequenced in a study of monozygotic twins with inflammatory bowel disease. TCRdb re-called the 5' RACE reads; every CDR3 protein appears as one record, without DNA. Its table lists some 200,000 distinct CDR3 sequences. Specimen: blood. These receptors were obtained from a human donor with ulcerative colitis or Crohn's disease, or a healthy co-twin of an affected twin (not recorded which).

The chain is built from TRBV5-1 and TRBJ2-1; TCRdb returns TRBD1, unconfirmable since there is no DNA. CDR3 length: 15 residues. The germline gives CDR1 SGHRS, CDR2 YFSETQ. The CDR3 protein is CASSPGQGTADEQFF.

This sequence joins TRBV7-2 and TRBJ1-1; TCRdb's D gene call, TRBD1, goes unchecked for lack of DNA. Germline V gene sequence: CDR1 SGHTA, CDR2 FQGNSA. The CDR3 extends over 14 amino acids. The CDR3 is CASSSQGVGTEAFF.

The V gene is TRBV12-3 or TRBV12-4, the J gene TRBJ2-7; TCRdb gives TRBD1 as the D gene, but with no DNA this cannot be confirmed. This CDR3 has 14 amino acids. The CDR3 protein is CASSLWGGSYEQYF.

The rearrangement uses TRBV4-2 and TRBJ1-4; TCRdb designates TRBD1, a call that cannot be tested without DNA. The CDR3 extends over 14 amino acids. From germline, CDR1 is LGHNA and CDR2 YNFKEQ. The CDR3 here is CASSQEGANEKLFF.

V gene TRBV7-9 combines with J gene TRBJ2-2; TCRdb's D call, TRBD1, is unchecked because there is no DNA. The CDR3 length is 17 residues. The V gene's germline CDR1 is SEHNR and CDR2 FQNEAQ (reference sequence). CDR3 protein: CASSPMTGPLRAGELFF.

This chain uses TRBV18 with TRBJ2-1; there is no DNA to check the TCRdb D call of TRBD2. Germline CDR1 reads KGHSH; CDR2 reads LQKENI. There are 12 residues in the CDR3. This CDR3 reads CASSPAGNEQFF.

V gene TRBV3-1 combines with J gene TRBJ1-2; TCRdb outputs TRBD1, but without DNA this stays unchecked. There are 16 residues in the CDR3. CDR1 and CDR2 from the germline V gene are LGHDT and YNNKEL (reference sequence). The CDR3 loop reads CASSQERGRGWNGYTF.

The V gene is TRBV7-9, the J gene TRBJ1-4. Germline CDR1 is SEHNR and CDR2 is FQNEAQ (reference sequence). CDR3 length: 11 amino acids. The CDR3 spells CASRAGEKLFF.

This chain joins TRBV19 and TRBJ2-3; no DNA is available, so the TRBD2 call from TCRdb remains unchecked. The CDR3 contains 19 residues. Germline assignment: CDR1 LNHDA and CDR2 SQIVND (reference sequence). The CDR3 is CASSAGLAGGRGSTDTQYF.

The chain recombines TRBV6-6 with TRBJ1-2; the D call from TCRdb, TRBD1, cannot be confirmed without DNA. The length of the CDR3 is 13 residues. Germline V lookup: CDR1 MNHNY, CDR2 SVGAGI (reference sequence). The CDR3 loop is CASSLTTAYGSTF.

V and J are TRBV19 and TRBJ1-2; there is no DNA to check the TCRdb D call of TRBD1. This CDR3 has 11 amino acids. Germline-derived CDR1 and CDR2 are LNHDA and SQIVND (reference sequence). The CDR3 region is CASSREGGYTF.

This chain joins TRBV5-1 and TRBJ2-2; TCRdb's assignment of TRBD1 cannot be checked, as there is no DNA. CDR3 length equals 16 residues. Germline CDR1 reads SGHRS; CDR2 reads YFSETQ. CDR3 residues: CASRTMDRGSIGELFF.

The chain recombines TRBV10-3 with TRBJ2-5; the D gene TCRdb calls, TRBD1, cannot be checked with no DNA. Per germline, CDR1 ENHRY and CDR2 SYGVKD. There are 11 residues in the CDR3. CDR3 loop: CAIGRRRTQYF.

The chain recombines TRBV6-2 or TRBV6-3 with TRBJ1-1; with no DNA, the TCRdb D assignment of TRBD1 cannot be verified. This CDR3 is 13 amino acids long. CDR1 MNHEY and CDR2 SVGEGT come from the germline V gene. The CDR3 loop is CASSYQGNTEAFF.

This rearrangement joins TRBV7-8 to TRBJ2-4; the D gene TCRdb calls, TRBD1, cannot be checked with no DNA. CDR1 is SGHVS and CDR2 is FQNEAQ in the germline V gene. The CDR3 totals 15 residues. The CDR3 is CASSPDPGQRNIQYF.

The chain has TRBV10-2 and TRBJ2-4; checking the TCRdb D call of TRBD1 is not possible without DNA. In germline, CDR1 is WSHSY, CDR2 SAAADI. The CDR3 totals 16 residues. CDR3 amino acids: CASSEFNGGAKNIQYF.

V usage is TRBV7-8 and J usage is TRBJ2-1. Germline loops: CDR1 SGHVS, CDR2 FQNEAQ. The CDR3 is made up of 16 amino acids. The CDR3 loop reads CASSLLFWSSYNEQFF.

The chain recombines TRBV10-3 with TRBJ2-2. The CDR3 consists of 14 residues. In germline, CDR1 is ENHRY, CDR2 SYGVKD. The CDR3: CAISDLVGAGELFF.

The rearrangement links TRBV5-6 to TRBJ1-1; TCRdb reports TRBD1, a call that lacks DNA to check it against. The CDR3 runs to 16 residues. Germline CDR1 reads SGHDT; CDR2 reads YYEEEE. This CDR3 is CASTPGALWVNTEAFF.